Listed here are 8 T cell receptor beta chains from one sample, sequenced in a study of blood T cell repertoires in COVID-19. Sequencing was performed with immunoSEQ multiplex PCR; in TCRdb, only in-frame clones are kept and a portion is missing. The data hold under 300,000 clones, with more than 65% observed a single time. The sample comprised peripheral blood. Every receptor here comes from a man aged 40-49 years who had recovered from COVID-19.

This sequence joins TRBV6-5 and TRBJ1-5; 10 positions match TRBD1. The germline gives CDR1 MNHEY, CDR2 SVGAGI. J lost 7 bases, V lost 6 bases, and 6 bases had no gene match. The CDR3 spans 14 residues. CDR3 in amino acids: CASSGTGARQPQHF. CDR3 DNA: TGTGCCAGCAGCGGGACAGGGGCACGGCAGCCCCAGCATTTT.

CDR3 amino acids: CASSFGPDLHSEAFF. CDR3 nucleotide sequence: TGTGCCAGCAGCTTTGGTCCCGATCTCCACTCTGAAGCTTTCTTT. The chain joins TRBV7-2 to TRBJ1-1; D is uncertain. The CDR3 has 15 amino acids. Trimming removed 3 bases at V and 6 bases at J, with 17 bases between. Germline V gene sequence: CDR1 SGHTA, CDR2 FQGNSA.

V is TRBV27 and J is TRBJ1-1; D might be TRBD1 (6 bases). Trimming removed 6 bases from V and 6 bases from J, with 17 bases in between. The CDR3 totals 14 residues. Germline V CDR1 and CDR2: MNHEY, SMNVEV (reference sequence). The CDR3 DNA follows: TGTGCCAGCAGAGCTTCCACAGGGACCGCTGAAGCTTTCTTT. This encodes CASRASTGTAEAFF.

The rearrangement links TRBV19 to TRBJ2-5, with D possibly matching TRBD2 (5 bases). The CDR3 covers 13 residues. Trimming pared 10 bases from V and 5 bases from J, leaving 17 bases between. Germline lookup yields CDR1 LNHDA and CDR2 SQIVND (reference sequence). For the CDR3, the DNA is TGTGCCACCAAGGACTGGCCTAGGGAGACCCAGTACTTC. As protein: CATKDWPRETQYF.

CDR3 sequence reads: CAHEGTGDGELFF. CDR3 bases: TGTGCCCATGAGGGGACAGGTGACGGGGAGCTGTTTTTT. The chain combines TRBV30 with TRBJ2-2, with TRBD1 matching over 8 bases. The V segment lost 8 bases and the J segment 7 bases; nucleotides outside the gene matches: 9. The CDR3 runs to 13 residues. Germline V gives CDR1 GTSNPN, CDR2 SVGIG (reference sequence).

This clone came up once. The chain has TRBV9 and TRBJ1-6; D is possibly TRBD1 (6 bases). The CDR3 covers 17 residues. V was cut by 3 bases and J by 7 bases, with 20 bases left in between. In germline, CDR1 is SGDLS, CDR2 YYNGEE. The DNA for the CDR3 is TGTGCCAGCAGCGAAAGGGGGGGGTTTCCCTCGAATTCACCCCTCCACTTT. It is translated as CASSERGGFPSNSPLHF.

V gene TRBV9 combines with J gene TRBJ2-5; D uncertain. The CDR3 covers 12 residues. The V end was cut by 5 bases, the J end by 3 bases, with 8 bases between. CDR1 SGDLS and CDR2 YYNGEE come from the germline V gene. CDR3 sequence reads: CASSQREETQYF. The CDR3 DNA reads TGTGCCAGCAGTCAACGCGAAGAGACCCAGTACTTC.

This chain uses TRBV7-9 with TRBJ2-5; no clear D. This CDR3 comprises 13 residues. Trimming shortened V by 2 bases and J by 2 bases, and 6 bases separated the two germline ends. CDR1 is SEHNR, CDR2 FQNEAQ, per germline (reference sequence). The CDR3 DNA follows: TGTGCCAGCAGCTTATTCACTCAAGAGACCCAGTACTTC. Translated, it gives CASSLFTQETQYF.